The 8 T cell receptor beta chains in this list originate from one sample, sequenced in a study of post-analysis software for immune sequencing data. Unique molecular identifiers tagged the TCR beta cDNA libraries. TCRdb used MiXCR to reprocess the PCR reads, holding one entry per CDR3 protein. The sample lists approximately 690,000 distinct CDR3 sequences; 59% were seen once. Study-wide results and caveats: There were five or six TRBV segments more frequent in patients than controls, and TRBV5-6, TRBV5-1 and TRBV20-1 were among them.

The antigens for these receptors are not known. The specimen was blood. The receptors here all came from a girl aged 2 to 10 with multiple sclerosis.

The CDR3 loop is CASSPRASGRSTDTQYF. CDR3 coding DNA: TGTGCCAGCAGCCCTCGGGCAAGCGGGCGAAGCACAGATACGCAGTATTTT. The chain uses TRBV25-1 and TRBJ2-3; perhaps TRBD2 as D (6 bases). V lost 6 bases and J lost 0, with 19 bases in between. The CDR3 spans 17 residues. Germline V CDR1 and CDR2: MGHDK, SYGVNS.

This clonotype was counted once. This sequence joins TRBV20-1 and TRBJ2-3; D is possibly TRBD2 (7 bases). In germline, CDR1 is DFQATT, CDR2 SNEGSKA (reference sequence). Trimming removed 5 bases from V and 7 bases from J, with 19 bases in between. The CDR3 loop spans 14 amino acids. The CDR3 spells CSAGGLAVSHTQYF. CDR3 in DNA: TGCAGTGCTGGGGGGCTAGCGGTTTCTCATACGCAGTATTTT.

This clonotype came up once. V gene TRBV29-1 combines with J gene TRBJ1-1, with D tentatively TRBD1 (5 bases). The V end lost 4 bases, the J end lost 2 bases, and 14 bases lay between the germline ends. Germline assignment: CDR1 SQVTM and CDR2 ANQGSEA. The CDR3 length is 14 residues. For the CDR3, the DNA is TGCAGCGTTGTACGCCGAGACAGAAACACTGAAGCTTTCTTT. This translates into CSVVRRDRNTEAFF. The variable domain in full, with the rest retrieved from reference TRBV29-1 and TRBJ1-1, is SAVISQKPSRDICQRGTSLTIQCQVDSQVTMMFWYRQQPGQSLTLIATANQGSEATYESGFVIDKFPISRPNLTFSTLTVSNMSPEDSSIYLCSVVRRDRNTEAFFGQGTRLTVV.

V and J are TRBV2 and TRBJ1-5; tentative D call: TRBD1 (5 bases). The CDR3 length is 14 residues. The germline gives CDR1 SNHLY, CDR2 FYNNEI. The CDR3 DNA reads as TGTGCTTCACAGGAGCACCCCCTCAATCAGCCCCAGCATTTT. Protein sequence: CASQEHPLNQPQHF. The entire variable domain, with the rest obtained from reference TRBV2 and TRBJ1-5, is as follows: EPEVTQTPSHQVTQMGQEVILRCVPISNHLYFYWYRQILGQKVEFLVSFYNNEISEKSEIFDDQFSVERPDGSNFTLKIRSTKLEDSAMYFCASQEHPLNQPQHFGDGTRLSIL.

This clonotype was seen only a few times. This chain links TRBV4-2 with TRBJ2-1; D is undetermined. Germline V gene sequence: CDR1 LGHNA, CDR2 YNFKEQ. With 1 base removed from V and 2 bases from J, the gap between germline ends came to 18 bases. The CDR3 contains 18 residues. The CDR3 sequence is CASSQGRTVPAAYNEQFF. As DNA, the CDR3 is TGTGCCAGCAGCCAAGGTCGAACCGTACCAGCAGCCTACAATGAGCAGTTCTTC.

The J gene is TRBJ2-1, the V gene TRBV20-1; 12 positions agree with TRBD1. In germline, CDR1 is DFQATT, CDR2 SNEGSKA (reference sequence). The CDR3 extends over 15 amino acids. The ends lost 5 bases at V and 9 bases at J; junction bases unmatched: 11. CDR3 nucleotide sequence: TGCAGTGCTGGATGGGGACAGGGGGCACTCAGTGAGCAGTTCTTC. It specifies CSAGWGQGALSEQFF.

This clonotype showed up many times. This chain links TRBV6-2 or TRBV6-3 with TRBJ2-7, with no clear D. Trimming shortened V by 2 bases and J by 3 bases, and 8 bases separated the two germline ends. The germline V gene encodes CDR1 MNHEY and CDR2 SVGEGT. CDR3 size: 13 residues. CDR3 region: CASSYQVLYEQYF. In DNA, the CDR3 is TGTGCCAGCAGTTACCAAGTCCTCTACGAGCAGTACTTC.

The chain has TRBV20-1 and TRBJ2-1, with 11 positions matching TRBD2. Germline V CDR1 and CDR2: DFQATT, SNEGSKA (reference sequence). CDR3 size: 15 residues. J lost 3 bases, V lost 3 bases, and 4 bases had no gene match. The CDR3 DNA sequence: TGCAGTGCTAGGGTAGGGACTAGCGGCTACAATGAGCAGTTCTTC. Translated, it gives CSARVGTSGYNEQFF.